A selection of T cell receptor beta chains follows, all from one sample in a study of neurological immune-mediated disorders. In TCRdb, the 5' RACE reads were re-called with MiXCR into one record per CDR3 protein. The data contain around 130,000 distinct CDR3 sequences, around 3% of them singletons. Material: PBMCs. These receptors were collected from a woman in her twenties or thirties with multiple sclerosis. Both conserved end residues are part of each CDR3. A D gene is named only where the DNA matches it firmly. Rows may omit the clone size; those that give it use once, few, many or a size class.

size	V	J	D	CDR3	DNA
many	TRBV18	TRBJ2-1	-	CASSPDSPVYNEQFF	TGTGCCAGCTCACCAGACAGCCCGGTTTACAATGAGCAGTTCTTC
many	TRBV20-1	TRBJ1-3	-	CSAVAGSGNTIYF	TGCAGTGCAGTCGCCGGCTCTGGAAACACCATATATTTT
many	TRBV20-1	TRBJ2-2	-	CSARSDSVSGELFF	TGCAGTGCTAGATCAGACAGTGTCTCCGGGGAGCTGTTTTTT
many	TRBV5-1	TRBJ1-1	-	CASSLLPEGTEAFF	TGCGCCAGCAGCTTGTTGCCAGAGGGCACTGAAGCTTTCTTT
many	TRBV5-1	TRBJ2-3	-	CASSPSGRPASTDTQYF	TGCGCCAGCAGCCCGTCCGGGCGGCCCGCTAGCACAGATACGCAGTATTTT
many	TRBV5-1	TRBJ2-6	-	CASSFGTSSGANVLTF	TGCGCCAGCAGCTTCGGGACTTCCTCTGGGGCCAACGTCCTGACTTTC
many	TRBV5-1	TRBJ2-1	-	CASSLGLEQFF	TGCGCCAGCAGCTTGGGTCTAGAGCAGTTCTTC
many	TRBV6-2/TRBV6-3	TRBJ2-1	TRBD2	CASSVTSGGPSSYNEQFF	TGTGCCAGCAGTGTGACTAGCGGGGGCCCCAGCTCCTACAATGAGCAGTTCTTC
many	TRBV7-2	TRBJ2-1	TRBD2	CASSTQLAGGMNEQFF	TGTGCCAGCAGCACCCAACTAGCGGGAGGGATGAATGAGCAGTTCTTC
many	TRBV9	TRBJ2-1	TRBD2	CASSAGTSGGLQFF	TGTGCCAGCAGCGCAGGGACTAGCGGGGGCTTGCAGTTCTTC
many	TRBV5-1	TRBJ2-5	TRBD1	CASTASGQRQETQYF	TGCGCCAGCACCGCATCGGGACAGCGCCAAGAGACCCAGTACTTC
many	TRBV4-3	TRBJ1-2	-	CASSPSGVTANYGYTF	TGCGCCAGCAGCCCCTCTGGGGTCACCGCAAACTATGGCTACACCTTC
many	TRBV12-3/TRBV12-4	TRBJ1-6	TRBD1	CASSFDRAAPSPLHF	TGTGCCAGCAGTTTTGACAGGGCCGCCCCTTCACCCCTCCACTTT
-	TRBV20-1	TRBJ1-1	-	CSARVEGGPTEAFF	TGCAGTGCTAGGGTGGAAGGGGGGCCCACTGAAGCTTTCTTT
-	TRBV20-1	TRBJ2-2	TRBD2	CSADRTSGGGDLFF	TGCAGTGCTGACCGGACTAGCGGGGGCGGGGATCTGTTTTTT
many	TRBV5-1	TRBJ2-1	TRBD2	CASSLGLAEYNEQFF	TGCGCCAGCAGCTTGGGCCTAGCGGAGTACAATGAGCAGTTCTTC
-	TRBV25-1	TRBJ1-2	TRBD1	CASSTGTGGLYGYTF	TGTGCCAGCAGTACCGGGACAGGGGGTCTTTATGGCTACACCTTC
many	TRBV7-6	TRBJ2-1	TRBD2	CASSTGLAAGNEQFF	TGTGCCAGCAGCACCGGACTAGCAGCGGGCAATGAGCAGTTCTTC
-	TRBV20-1	TRBJ2-3	TRBD2	CSARLAGEVDTQYF	TGCAGTGCTAGACTAGCGGGAGAGGTAGATACGCAGTATTTT
-	TRBV9	TRBJ1-1	TRBD1	CASSSRDRGANTEAFF	TGTGCCAGCAGCTCGAGGGACAGGGGAGCGAACACTGAAGCTTTCTTT
many	TRBV7-9	TRBJ1-2	-	CASSLARQASRYGYTF	TGTGCCAGCAGCTTAGCGCGGCAGGCAAGCAGATATGGCTACACCTTC
many	TRBV5-6	TRBJ2-3	-	CASSLLVETQYF	TGTGCCAGCAGCTTGTTGGTGGAAACGCAGTATTTT
many	TRBV20-1	TRBJ2-1	TRBD2	CSALPGLVYNEQFF	TGCAGTGCTCTCCCGGGACTAGTATACAATGAGCAGTTCTTC
many	TRBV4-3	TRBJ1-1	-	CASSHGTGWNTEAFF	TGCGCCAGCAGCCATGGAACAGGGTGGAACACTGAAGCTTTCTTT
many	TRBV19	TRBJ2-6	-	CASSIQGLGANVLTF	TGTGCCAGTAGTATTCAGGGGCTTGGGGCCAACGTCCTGACTTTC
many	TRBV20-1	TRBJ1-3	TRBD1	CSARDQGATIYF	TGCAGTGCTAGAGATCAGGGGGCCACCATATATTTT
many	TRBV12-3/TRBV12-4	TRBJ1-2	-	CASSPLERLHYGYTF	TGTGCCAGCAGTCCCCTTGAAAGGCTCCATTATGGCTACACCTTC
many	TRBV18	TRBJ2-7	-	CASSPNPWTYEQYF	TGTGCCAGCTCACCCAACCCGTGGACCTACGAGCAGTACTTC
many	TRBV5-1	TRBJ2-3	TRBD2	CASSSAGTSGTQYF	TGCGCCAGCAGCTCGGCCGGGACTAGCGGTACGCAGTATTTT
-	TRBV14	TRBJ2-1	-	CASSQVQGIPYNEQFF	TGTGCCAGCAGCCAAGTGCAGGGGATCCCTTACAATGAGCAGTTCTTC
many	TRBV14	TRBJ1-2	-	CASSQEAVLNYGYTF	TGTGCCAGCAGCCAAGAGGCAGTCCTTAACTATGGCTACACCTTC
many	TRBV7-2	TRBJ2-7	-	CASSLNGGEQYF	TGTGCCAGCAGCCTAAACGGGGGAGAGCAGTACTTC
many	TRBV27	TRBJ2-5	-	CASSFNGETQYF	TGTGCCAGCAGTTTCAATGGAGAGACCCAGTACTTC
many	TRBV12-3/TRBV12-4	TRBJ2-2	-	CASSFGQGTGELFF	TGTGCCAGCAGTTTTGGGCAGGGCACCGGGGAGCTGTTTTTT
many	TRBV20-1	TRBJ1-1	-	CSASPLLGHPNTEAFF	TGCAGTGCTAGCCCCTTACTGGGACACCCGAACACTGAAGCTTTCTTT
many	TRBV5-6	TRBJ1-1	-	CASSLGGRFNTEAFF	TGTGCCAGCAGCTTGGGCGGACGGTTTAACACTGAAGCTTTCTTT
many	TRBV5-1	TRBJ2-2	TRBD2	CASSPLTSGGANTGELFF	TGCGCCAGCAGCCCGCTAACTAGCGGGGGGGCTAACACCGGGGAGCTGTTTTTT
many	TRBV7-9	TRBJ2-1	TRBD1	CASSTGGFDNEQFF	TGTGCCAGCAGCACAGGGGGTTTCGACAATGAGCAGTTCTTC
many	TRBV6-5	TRBJ2-7	TRBD1	CASSTGTGGTEQYF	TGTGCCAGCAGCACCGGGACAGGGGGCACCGAGCAGTACTTC
many	TRBV4-3	TRBJ2-7	TRBD2	CASSLRAGPPYEQYF	TGCGCCAGCAGCCTGAGAGCGGGGCCACCCTACGAGCAGTACTTC
many	TRBV6-6	TRBJ2-6	-	CASSYNVRSSGANVLTF	TGTGCCAGCAGTTATAATGTAAGGAGCTCTGGGGCCAACGTCCTGACTTTC
few	TRBV20-1	TRBJ1-6	TRBD1	CSARDVGQGTWNNSPLHF	TGCAGTGCTAGAGATGTGGGACAGGGGACATGGAATAATTCACCCCTCCACTTT
many	TRBV10-2	TRBJ2-5	-	CASSHSFETQYF	TGCGCCAGCAGCCATAGCTTCGAGACCCAGTACTTC
many	TRBV10-3	TRBJ2-2	-	CAISGGRGTGELFF	TGTGCCATCAGTGGCGGCAGGGGCACCGGGGAGCTGTTTTTT
many	TRBV6-2/TRBV6-3	TRBJ2-7	-	CASSYPEEQYF	TGTGCCAGCAGTTACCCGGAGGAGCAGTACTTC
many	TRBV9	TRBJ2-2	-	CASSVEGPPGELFF	TGTGCCAGCAGCGTAGAGGGGCCCCCCGGGGAGCTGTTTTTT
many	TRBV7-8	TRBJ2-3	-	CASSLISVRGATDTQYF	TGTGCCAGCAGCTTAATCTCGGTTCGGGGGGCAACAGATACGCAGTATTTT
many	TRBV11-2	TRBJ2-2	-	CASSLGRGVLGELFF	TGTGCCAGCAGCTTAGGCAGGGGTGTTCTCGGGGAGCTGTTTTTT
many	TRBV5-6	TRBJ1-1	TRBD1	CASSSGTERSNTEAFF	TGTGCCAGCAGCAGCGGGACAGAGAGATCGAACACTGAAGCTTTCTTT
-	TRBV29-1	TRBJ2-3	TRBD1	CSAGTGNSADTQYF	TGCAGCGCCGGGACAGGGAATAGCGCAGATACGCAGTATTTT
many	TRBV20-1	TRBJ1-6	-	CSARSGVGVSDSPLHF	TGCAGTGCTAGATCGGGTGTCGGGGTTTCCGATTCACCCCTCCACTTT
-	TRBV20-1	TRBJ2-3	-	CSASPGTDTQYF	TGCAGTGCTAGCCCAGGCACAGATACGCAGTATTTT
many	TRBV4-3	TRBJ2-1	TRBD2	CASSQDRWTRYDEQFF	TGCGCCAGCAGCCAAGATCGTTGGACTAGATATGATGAGCAGTTCTTC